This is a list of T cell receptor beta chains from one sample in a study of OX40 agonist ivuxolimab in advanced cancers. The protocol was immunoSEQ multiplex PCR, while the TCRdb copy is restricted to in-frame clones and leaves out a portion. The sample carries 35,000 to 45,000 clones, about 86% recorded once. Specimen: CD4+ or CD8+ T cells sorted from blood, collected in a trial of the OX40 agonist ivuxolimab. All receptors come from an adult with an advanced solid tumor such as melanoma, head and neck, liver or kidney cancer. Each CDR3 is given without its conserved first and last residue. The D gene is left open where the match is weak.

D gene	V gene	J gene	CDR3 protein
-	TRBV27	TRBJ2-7	ASSFGTSVYEQY
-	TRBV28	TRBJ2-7	ASSFYGGHNEQY
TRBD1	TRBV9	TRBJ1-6	ASSIDRGGSPLH
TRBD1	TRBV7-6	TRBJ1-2	ASSLNRGNYGYT
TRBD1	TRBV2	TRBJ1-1	ARGQGGTEAF
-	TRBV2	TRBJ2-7	ASTPDGTEQY
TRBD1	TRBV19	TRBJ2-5	ASSMTGVETQY
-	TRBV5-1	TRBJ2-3	ASSSGLSSTDTQY
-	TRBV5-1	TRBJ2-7	ASSPSIAAAYEQY
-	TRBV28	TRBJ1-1	ATAGMNTEAF
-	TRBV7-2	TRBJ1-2	ASTISRGGGYT
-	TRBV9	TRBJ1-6	ASSRSGKSYNSPLH
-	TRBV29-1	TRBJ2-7	SVEDREGRSYEQY
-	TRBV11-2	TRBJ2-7	ASSSGTARYEQY
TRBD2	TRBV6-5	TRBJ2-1	ASSFSSGRTYNEQF
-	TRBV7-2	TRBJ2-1	ASSLGYRVKDEQF
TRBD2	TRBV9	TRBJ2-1	ASSGGGGSLNEQF
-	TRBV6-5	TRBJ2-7	ASSYAGTEQY
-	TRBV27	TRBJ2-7	ASSLVIAESYEQY
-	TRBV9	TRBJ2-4	ASSVSRDKIY
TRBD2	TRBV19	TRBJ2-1	ASTTSGGALGEQF
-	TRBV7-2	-	ASSESGHEQY
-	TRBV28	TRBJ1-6	ASSPGQGQYGSPLH
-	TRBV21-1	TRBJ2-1	ASSKLLCGLGSNEQF
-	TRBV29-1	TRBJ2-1	SVHRNNEQF
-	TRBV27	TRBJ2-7	ASSPSVAPYEQY
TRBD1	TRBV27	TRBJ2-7	ASSHSTGGTYEQY
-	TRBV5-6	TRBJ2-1	ASSLVYLSYNEQF
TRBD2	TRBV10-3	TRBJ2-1	AISTGTSGYNEQF
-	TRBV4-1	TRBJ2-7	ASSQDRDGSYEQY
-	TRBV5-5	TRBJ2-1	ASSRNEQF
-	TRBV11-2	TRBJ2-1	ASSSGQKEQF
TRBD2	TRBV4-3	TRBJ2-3	ASSPGTSGGDTQY
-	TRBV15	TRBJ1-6	ATSNPLFGLNSPLH
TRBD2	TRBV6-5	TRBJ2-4	ASSYSGRDYPTIQY
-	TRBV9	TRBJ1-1	ASSVGRNTEAF
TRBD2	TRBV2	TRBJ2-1	ASSELSGRAYYNEQF
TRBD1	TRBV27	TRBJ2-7	ASSTSTGAAYEQY
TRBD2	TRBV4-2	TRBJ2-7	ASSLAGGRDEQY
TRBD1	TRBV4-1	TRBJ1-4	ASSRIQGATNEKLF
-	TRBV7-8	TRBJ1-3	ASSPVSGTPRGNTIY
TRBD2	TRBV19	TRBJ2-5	ASSIGSGTLLQSQETQY
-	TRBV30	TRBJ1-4	AWSTGGEFEKLF
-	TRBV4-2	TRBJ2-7	ASSQSEGIFSEQY
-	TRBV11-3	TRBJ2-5	ASSLGRRTQETQY
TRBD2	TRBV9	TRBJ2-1	ASSGHPGGLAGSYNEQF
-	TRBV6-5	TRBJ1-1	ASSSEGRWTEAF
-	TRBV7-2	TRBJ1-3	ASSFDLNSGNTIY
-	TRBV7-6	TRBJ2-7	ASSLQENYEQY
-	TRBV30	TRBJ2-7	AWGVGEQY
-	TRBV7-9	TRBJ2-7	ASNTRGYEQY
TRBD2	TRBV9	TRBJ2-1	ASSPRYGRENYEQF
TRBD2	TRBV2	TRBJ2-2	ASRLLGGQDHPLTGELF
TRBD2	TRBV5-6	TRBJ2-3	ASSTGLVSDTQY
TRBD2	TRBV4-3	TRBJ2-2	ASSQEPSSGANAAGELF
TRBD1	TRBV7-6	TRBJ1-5	ASSLAEGQVPNQPQH
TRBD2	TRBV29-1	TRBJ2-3	SVVWSGGPDTQY
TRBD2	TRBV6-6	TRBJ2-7	ASLGLAGGSSYEQY
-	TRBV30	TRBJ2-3	AWAWTRGTDTQY
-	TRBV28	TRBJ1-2	ASSPGAYGYT